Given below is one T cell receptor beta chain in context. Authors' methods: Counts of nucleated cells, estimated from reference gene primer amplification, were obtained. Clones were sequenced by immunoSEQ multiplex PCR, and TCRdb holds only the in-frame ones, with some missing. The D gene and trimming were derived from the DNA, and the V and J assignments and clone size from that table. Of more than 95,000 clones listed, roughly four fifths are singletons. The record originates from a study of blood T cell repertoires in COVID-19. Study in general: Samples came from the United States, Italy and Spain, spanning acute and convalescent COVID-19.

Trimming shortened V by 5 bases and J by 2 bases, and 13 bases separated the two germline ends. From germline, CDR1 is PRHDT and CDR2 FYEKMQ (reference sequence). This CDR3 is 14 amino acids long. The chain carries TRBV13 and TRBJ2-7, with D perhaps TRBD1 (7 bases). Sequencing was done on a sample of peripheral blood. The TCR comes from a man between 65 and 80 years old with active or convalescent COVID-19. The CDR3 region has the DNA TGTGCCAGCAGCCGTCAGGGGGGAGCCTACGAGCAGTACTTC. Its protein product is CASSRQGGAYEQYF.